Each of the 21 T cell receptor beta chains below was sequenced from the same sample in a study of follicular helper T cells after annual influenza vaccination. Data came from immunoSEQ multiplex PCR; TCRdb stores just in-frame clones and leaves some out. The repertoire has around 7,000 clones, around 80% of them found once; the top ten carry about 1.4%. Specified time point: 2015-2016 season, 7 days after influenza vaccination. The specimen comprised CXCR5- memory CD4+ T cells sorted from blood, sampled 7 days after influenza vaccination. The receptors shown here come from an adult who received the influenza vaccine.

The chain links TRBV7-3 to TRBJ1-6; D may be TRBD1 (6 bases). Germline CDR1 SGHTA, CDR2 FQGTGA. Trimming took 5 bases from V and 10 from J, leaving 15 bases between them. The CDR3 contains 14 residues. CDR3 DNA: TGTGCCAGCAGCCCAACAGGGAGCAGATCACCCCTCCACTTT. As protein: CASSPTGSRSPLHF.

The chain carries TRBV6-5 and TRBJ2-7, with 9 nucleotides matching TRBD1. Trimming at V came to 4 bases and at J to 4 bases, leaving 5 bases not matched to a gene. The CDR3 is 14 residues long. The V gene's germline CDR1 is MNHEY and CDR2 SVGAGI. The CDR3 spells CASSSHRGQYEQYF. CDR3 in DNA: TGTGCCAGCAGTTCACACAGGGGGCAATACGAGCAGTACTTC.

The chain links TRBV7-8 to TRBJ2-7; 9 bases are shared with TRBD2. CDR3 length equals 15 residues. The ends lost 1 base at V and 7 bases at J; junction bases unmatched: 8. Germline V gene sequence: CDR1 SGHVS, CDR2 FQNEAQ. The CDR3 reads CASSLGGGALREQYF. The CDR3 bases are TGTGCCAGCAGCTTAGGCGGGGGGGCCTTGAGGGAGCAGTACTTC.

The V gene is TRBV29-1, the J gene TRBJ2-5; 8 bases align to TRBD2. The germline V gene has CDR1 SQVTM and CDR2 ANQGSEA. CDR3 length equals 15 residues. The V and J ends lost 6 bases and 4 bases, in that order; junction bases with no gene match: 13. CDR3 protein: CSVERGTAFPETQYF. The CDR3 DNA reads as TGCAGCGTAGAGCGGGGGACCGCTTTCCCAGAGACCCAGTACTTC.

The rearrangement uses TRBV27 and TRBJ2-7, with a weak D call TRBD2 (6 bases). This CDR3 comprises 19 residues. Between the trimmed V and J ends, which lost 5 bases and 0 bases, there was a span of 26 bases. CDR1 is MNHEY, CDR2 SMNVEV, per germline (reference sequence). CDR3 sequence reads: CASSPSSGRGRSGSYEQYF. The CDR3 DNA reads TGTGCCAGCAGTCCATCGTCGGGGCGGGGACGGTCAGGCTCCTACGAGCAGTACTTC.

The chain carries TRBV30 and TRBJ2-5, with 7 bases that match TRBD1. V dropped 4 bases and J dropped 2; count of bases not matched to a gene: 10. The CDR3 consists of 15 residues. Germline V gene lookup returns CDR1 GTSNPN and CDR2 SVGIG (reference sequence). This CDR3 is CAWTPSGQQQETQYF. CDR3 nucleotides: TGTGCCTGGACCCCCTCGGGACAGCAGCAAGAGACCCAGTACTTC.

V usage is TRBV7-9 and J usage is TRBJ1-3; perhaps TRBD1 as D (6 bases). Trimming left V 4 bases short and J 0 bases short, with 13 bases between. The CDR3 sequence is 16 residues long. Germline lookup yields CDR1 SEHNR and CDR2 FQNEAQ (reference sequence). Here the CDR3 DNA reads TGTGCCAGCAGCTCAAATCAGGGGATCTCTGGAAACACCATATATTTT. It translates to CASSSNQGISGNTIYF. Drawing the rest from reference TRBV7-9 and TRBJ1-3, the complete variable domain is DTGVSQNPRHKITKRGQNVTFRCDPISEHNRLYWYRQTLGQGPEFLTYFQNEAQLEKSRLLSDRFSAERPKGSFSTLEIQRTEQGDSAMYLCASSSNQGISGNTIYFGEGSWLTVV.

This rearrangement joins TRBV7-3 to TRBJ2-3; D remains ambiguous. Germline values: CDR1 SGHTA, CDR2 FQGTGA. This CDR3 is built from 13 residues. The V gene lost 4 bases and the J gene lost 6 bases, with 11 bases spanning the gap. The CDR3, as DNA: TGTGCCAGCAGCTCAAACTCCCCCGATACGCAGTATTTT. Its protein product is CASSSNSPDTQYF.

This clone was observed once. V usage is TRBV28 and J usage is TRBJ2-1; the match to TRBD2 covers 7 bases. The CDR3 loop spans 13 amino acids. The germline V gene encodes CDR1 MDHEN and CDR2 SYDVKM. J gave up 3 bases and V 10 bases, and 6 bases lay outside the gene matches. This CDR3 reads CAILGGIYNEQFF. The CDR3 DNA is TGTGCCATCTTGGGGGGGATCTACAATGAGCAGTTCTTC. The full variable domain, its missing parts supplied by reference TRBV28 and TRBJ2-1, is DVKVTQSSRYLVKRTGEKVFLECVQDMDHENMFWYRQDPGLGLRLIYFSYDVKMKEKGDIPEGYSVSREKKERFSLILESASTNQTSMYLCAILGGIYNEQFFGPGTRLTVL.

CDR3 in amino acids: CASSLGPTNTGELFF. As DNA, the CDR3 is TGTGCCAGCAGCTTAGGACCGACTAACACCGGGGAGCTGTTTTTT. The V gene is TRBV7-6, the J gene TRBJ2-2; D is ambiguous. V was shortened by 1 base and J by 2 bases, with 8 bases between the two germline ends. This CDR3 is built from 15 residues. Looked up from germline, CDR1 is SGHVS and CDR2 is FNYEAQ.

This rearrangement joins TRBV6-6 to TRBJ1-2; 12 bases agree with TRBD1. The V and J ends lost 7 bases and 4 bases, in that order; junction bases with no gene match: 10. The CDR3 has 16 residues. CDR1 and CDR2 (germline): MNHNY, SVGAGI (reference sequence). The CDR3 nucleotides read TGTGCCAGCACAATCCAGGGACAGGGGGCTAGCTATGGCTACACCTTC. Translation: CASTIQGQGASYGYTF.

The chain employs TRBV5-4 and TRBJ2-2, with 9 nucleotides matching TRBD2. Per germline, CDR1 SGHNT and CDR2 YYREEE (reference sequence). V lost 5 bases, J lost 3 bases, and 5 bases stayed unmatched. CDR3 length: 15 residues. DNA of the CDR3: TGTGCCAGCAGGCAAGCGGGGGGTGACACCGGGGAGCTGTTTTTT. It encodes CASRQAGGDTGELFF.

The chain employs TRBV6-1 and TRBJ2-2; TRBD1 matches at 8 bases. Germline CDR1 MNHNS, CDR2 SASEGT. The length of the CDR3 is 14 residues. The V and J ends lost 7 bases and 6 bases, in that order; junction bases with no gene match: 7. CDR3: CASIDRGRSGELFF. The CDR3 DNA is TGTGCCAGCATTGACAGGGGACGATCCGGGGAGCTGTTTTTT.

CDR3 in DNA: TGTGCCAGCAGTGCTGGGACAAGGGAGGGGGAAAAGACCCAGTACTTC. Protein: CASSAGTREGEKTQYF. V usage is TRBV6-1 and J usage is TRBJ2-5; a possible D gene is TRBD2 (7 bases). Per the germline V gene, CDR1 is MNHNS and CDR2 is SASEGT. V was trimmed by 4 bases and J by 6 bases, leaving 21 bases between them. The CDR3 is made up of 16 amino acids.

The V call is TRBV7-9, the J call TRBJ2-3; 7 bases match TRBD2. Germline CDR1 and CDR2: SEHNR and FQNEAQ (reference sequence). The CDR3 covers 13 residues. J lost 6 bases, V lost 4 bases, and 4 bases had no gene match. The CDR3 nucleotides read TGTGCCAGCAGCTGGCTAGCGGTGGATACGCAGTATTTT. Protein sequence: CASSWLAVDTQYF.

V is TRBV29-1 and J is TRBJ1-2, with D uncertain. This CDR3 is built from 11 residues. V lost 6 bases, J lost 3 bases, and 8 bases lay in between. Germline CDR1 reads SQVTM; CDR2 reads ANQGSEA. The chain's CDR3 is CSVDGDYGYTF. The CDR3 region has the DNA TGCAGCGTGGACGGAGACTATGGCTACACCTTC.

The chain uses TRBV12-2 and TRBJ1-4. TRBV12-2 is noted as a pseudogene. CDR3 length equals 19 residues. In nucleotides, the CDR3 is TGTGCAAGTCGCTATCCTATAAGGGGGGCCCCCTCAACTAATGAAAAACTGTTTTTT. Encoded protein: CASRYPIRGAPSTNEKLFF.

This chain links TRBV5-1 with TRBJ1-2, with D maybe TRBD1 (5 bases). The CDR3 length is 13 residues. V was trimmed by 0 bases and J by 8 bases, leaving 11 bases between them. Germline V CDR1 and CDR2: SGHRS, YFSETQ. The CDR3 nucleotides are TGCGCCAGCAGCTTGGTGCAGGGAGGGGGCTACACCTTC. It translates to CASSLVQGGGYTF.

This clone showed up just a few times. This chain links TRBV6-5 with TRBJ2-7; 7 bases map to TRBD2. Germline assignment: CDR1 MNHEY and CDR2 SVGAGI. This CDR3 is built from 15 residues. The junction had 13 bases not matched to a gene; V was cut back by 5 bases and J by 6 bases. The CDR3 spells CASSRRGTQLTEQYF. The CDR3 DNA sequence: TGTGCCAGCAGTCGGCGGGGGACCCAACTGACCGAGCAGTACTTC.

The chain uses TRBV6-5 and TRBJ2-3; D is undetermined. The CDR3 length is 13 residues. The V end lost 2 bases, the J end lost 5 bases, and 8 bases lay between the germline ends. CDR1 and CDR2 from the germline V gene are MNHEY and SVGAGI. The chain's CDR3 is CASSYQRRDTQYF. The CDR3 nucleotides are TGTGCCAGCAGTTACCAAAGAAGAGATACGCAGTATTTT.

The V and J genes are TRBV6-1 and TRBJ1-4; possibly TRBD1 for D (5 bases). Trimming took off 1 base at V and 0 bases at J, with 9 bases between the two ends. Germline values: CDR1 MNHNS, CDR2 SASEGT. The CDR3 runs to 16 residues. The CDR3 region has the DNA TGTGCCAGCAGTGAAGTCCAGGGAGCAACTAATGAAAAACTGTTTTTT. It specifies CASSEVQGATNEKLFF.